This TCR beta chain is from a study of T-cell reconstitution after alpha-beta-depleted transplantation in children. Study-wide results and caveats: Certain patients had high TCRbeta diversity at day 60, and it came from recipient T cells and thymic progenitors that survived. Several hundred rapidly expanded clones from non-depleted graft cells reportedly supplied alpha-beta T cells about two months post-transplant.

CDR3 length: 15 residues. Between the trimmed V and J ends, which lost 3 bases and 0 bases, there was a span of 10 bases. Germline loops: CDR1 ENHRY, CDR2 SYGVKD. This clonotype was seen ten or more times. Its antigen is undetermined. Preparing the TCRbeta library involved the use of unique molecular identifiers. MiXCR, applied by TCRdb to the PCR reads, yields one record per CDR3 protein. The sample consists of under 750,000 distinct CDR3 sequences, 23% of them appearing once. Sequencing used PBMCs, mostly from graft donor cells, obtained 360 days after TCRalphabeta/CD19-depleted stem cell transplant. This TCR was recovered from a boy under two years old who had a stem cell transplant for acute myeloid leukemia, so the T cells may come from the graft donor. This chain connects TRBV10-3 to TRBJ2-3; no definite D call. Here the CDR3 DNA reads TGTGCCATCAGTGAAGGCCGCGCTAGCACAGATACGCAGTATTTT. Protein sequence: CAISEGRASTDTQYF.